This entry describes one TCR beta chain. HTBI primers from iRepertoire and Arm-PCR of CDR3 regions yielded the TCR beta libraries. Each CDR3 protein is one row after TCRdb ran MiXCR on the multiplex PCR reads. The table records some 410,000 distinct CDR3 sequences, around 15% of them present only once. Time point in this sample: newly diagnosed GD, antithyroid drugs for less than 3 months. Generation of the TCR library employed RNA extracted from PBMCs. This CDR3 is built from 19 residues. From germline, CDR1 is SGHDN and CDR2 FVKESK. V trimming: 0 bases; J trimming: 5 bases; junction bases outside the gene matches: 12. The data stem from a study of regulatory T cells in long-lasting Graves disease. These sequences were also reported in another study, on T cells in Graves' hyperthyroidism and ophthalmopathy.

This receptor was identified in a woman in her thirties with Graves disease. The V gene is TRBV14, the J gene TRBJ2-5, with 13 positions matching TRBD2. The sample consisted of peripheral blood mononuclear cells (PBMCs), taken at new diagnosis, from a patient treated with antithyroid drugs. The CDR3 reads CASSQDQGLAGESGETQYF. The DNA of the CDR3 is TGTGCCAGCAGCCAAGATCAAGGACTAGCGGGAGAATCCGGGGAGACCCAGTACTTC.